These 2 T cell receptor beta chains share one sample of origin, sequenced in a study of blood T cell repertoires in COVID-19. Libraries were prepared by immunoSEQ multiplex PCR; TCRdb keeps only in-frame clonotypes and omits some of them. Here the sample spans over 200,000 clones, around nine tenths being singletons. Sequencing was performed on peripheral blood. These TCRs come from a woman aged 40 to 49 who had recovered from COVID-19.

The rearrangement links TRBV6-2 or TRBV6-3 to TRBJ2-1; TRBD2 matches 10 bases. This CDR3 has 15 amino acids. Germline V gene lookup returns CDR1 MNHEY and CDR2 SVGEGT. Trimming removed 6 bases from V and 7 bases from J; junction bases left unmatched: 9. CDR3 in amino acids: CASSHTSGAGNEQFF. The CDR3 DNA sequence: TGTGCCAGCAGCCACACTAGCGGGGCCGGGAATGAGCAGTTCTTC.

The chain joins TRBV7-6 to TRBJ1-3; maybe TRBD1 (5 bases). This CDR3 is 15 amino acids long. Germline V lookup: CDR1 SGHVS, CDR2 FNYEAQ. The V and J ends lost 6 bases and 6 bases respectively, with 18 bases between them. For the CDR3, the DNA is TGTGCCAGCAGTCTAGGGGCCCCTGGCCTAAACACCATATATTTT. Its protein is CASSLGAPGLNTIYF.